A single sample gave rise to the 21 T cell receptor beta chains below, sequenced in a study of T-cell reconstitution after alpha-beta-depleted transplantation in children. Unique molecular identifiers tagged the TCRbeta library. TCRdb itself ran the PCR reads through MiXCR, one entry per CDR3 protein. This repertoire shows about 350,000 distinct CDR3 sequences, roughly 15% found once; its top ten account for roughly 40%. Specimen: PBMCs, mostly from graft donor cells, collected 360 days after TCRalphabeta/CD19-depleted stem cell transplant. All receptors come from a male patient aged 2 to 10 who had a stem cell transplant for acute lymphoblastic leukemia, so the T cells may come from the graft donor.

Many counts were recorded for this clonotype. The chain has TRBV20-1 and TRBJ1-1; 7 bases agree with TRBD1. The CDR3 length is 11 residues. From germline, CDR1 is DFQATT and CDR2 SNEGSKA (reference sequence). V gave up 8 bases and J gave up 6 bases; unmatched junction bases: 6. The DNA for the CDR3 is TGCAGTTGTTGGACAGGCCCTGAAGCTTTCTTT. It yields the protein CSCWTGPEAFF.

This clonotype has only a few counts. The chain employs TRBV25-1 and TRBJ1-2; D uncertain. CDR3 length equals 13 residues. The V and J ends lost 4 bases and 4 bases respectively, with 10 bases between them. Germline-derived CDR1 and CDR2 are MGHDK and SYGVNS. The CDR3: CASSAPWGYGYTF. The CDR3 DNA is TGTGCCAGCAGTGCCCCCTGGGGCTATGGCTACACCTTC.

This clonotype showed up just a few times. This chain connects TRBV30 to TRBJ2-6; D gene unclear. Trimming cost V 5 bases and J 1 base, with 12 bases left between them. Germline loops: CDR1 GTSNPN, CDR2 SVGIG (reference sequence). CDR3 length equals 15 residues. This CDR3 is CAWSLLISGANVLTF. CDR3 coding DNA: TGTGCCTGGTCCCTTCTCATATCTGGGGCCAACGTCCTGACTTTC.

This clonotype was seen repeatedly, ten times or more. DNA of the CDR3: TGCAGCGTTGAAGCCCCTAGACTAGCGGTATACAATGAGCAGTTCTTC. Its translation: CSVEAPRLAVYNEQFF. The rearrangement links TRBV29-1 to TRBJ2-1; 9 bases line up with TRBD2. The CDR3 has 16 residues. With 1 base clipped from V and 4 bases from J, the junction kept 8 bases outside the gene matches. CDR1 is SQVTM, CDR2 ANQGSEA, per germline.

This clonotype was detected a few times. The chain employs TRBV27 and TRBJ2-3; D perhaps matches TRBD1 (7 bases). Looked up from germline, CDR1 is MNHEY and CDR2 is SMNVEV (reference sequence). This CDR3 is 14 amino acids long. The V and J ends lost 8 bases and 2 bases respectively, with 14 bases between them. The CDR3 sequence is CASSQEGATDTQYF. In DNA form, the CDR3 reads TGTGCCAGCTCCCAGGAGGGGGCCACAGATACGCAGTATTTT.

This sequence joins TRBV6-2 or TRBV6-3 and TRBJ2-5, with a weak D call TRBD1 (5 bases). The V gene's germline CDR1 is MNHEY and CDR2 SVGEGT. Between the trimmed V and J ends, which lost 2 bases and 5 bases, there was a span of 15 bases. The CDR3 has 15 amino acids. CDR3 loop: CASSYSPRQRETQYF. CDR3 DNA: TGTGCCAGCAGTTACAGCCCTCGACAGAGGGAGACCCAGTACTTC.

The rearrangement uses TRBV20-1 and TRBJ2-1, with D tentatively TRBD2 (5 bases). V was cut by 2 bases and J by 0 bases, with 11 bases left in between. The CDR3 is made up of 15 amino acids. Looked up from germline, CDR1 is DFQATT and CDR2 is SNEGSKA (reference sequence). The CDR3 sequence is CSARQAASSYNEQFF. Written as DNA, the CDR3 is TGCAGTGCTAGACAAGCGGCGAGCTCCTACAATGAGCAGTTCTTC.

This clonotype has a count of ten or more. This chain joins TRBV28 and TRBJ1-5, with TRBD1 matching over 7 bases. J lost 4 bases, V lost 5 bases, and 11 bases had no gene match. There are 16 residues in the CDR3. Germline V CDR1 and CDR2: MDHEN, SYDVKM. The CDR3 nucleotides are TGTGCCAGCAGTATACAGACAGGGTGGTGGAATCAGCCCCAGCATTTT. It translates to CASSIQTGWWNQPQHF.

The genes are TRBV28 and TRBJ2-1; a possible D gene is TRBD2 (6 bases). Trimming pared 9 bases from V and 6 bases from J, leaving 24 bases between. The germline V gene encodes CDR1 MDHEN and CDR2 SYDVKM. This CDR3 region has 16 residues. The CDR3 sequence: CASSPGPGLSLNEQFF. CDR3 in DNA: TGTGCCAGTTCCCCGGGTCCGGGACTCTCCCTCAATGAGCAGTTCTTC.

In DNA form, the CDR3 reads TGTGCCACCAGTGAAGGTACAGAGCTCTGGGAGACCCAGTACTTC. This sequence encodes CATSEGTELWETQYF. This chain joins TRBV24-1 and TRBJ2-5; unclear D gene. The CDR3 sequence is 15 residues long. V lost 4 bases and J lost 5, with 16 bases in between. Germline V gives CDR1 KGHDR, CDR2 SFDVKD.

CDR3 nucleotides: TGTGCCAGCAGCCACAGGGTTATGCTCCAAGAGACCCAGTACTTC. Translation gives CASSHRVMLQETQYF. The rearrangement links TRBV5-5 to TRBJ2-5, with D perhaps TRBD1 (6 bases). The CDR3 totals 15 residues. Germline V CDR1 and CDR2: SGHKS, YYEKEE (reference sequence). V was shortened by 4 bases and J by 1 base, with 14 bases between the two germline ends.

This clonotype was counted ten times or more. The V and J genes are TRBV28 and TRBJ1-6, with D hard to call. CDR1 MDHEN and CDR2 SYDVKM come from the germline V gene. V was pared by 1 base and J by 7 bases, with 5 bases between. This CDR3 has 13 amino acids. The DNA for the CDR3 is TGTGCCAGCAGTTTATTTCGGAATTCACCCCTCCACTTT. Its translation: CASSLFRNSPLHF.

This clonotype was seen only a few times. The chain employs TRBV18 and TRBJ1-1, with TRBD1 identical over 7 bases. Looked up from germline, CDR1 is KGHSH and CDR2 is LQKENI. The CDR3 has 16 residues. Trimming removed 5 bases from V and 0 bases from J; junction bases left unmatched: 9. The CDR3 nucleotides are TGTGCCAGCTCAAAGACAGGGAAACCCATGAACACTGAAGCTTTCTTT. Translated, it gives CASSKTGKPMNTEAFF.

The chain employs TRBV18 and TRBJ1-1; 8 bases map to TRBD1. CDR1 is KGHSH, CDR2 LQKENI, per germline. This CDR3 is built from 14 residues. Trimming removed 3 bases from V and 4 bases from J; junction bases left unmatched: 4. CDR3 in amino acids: CASSPPDRGTEAFF. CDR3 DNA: TGTGCCAGCTCACCCCCCGACAGGGGCACTGAAGCTTTCTTT.

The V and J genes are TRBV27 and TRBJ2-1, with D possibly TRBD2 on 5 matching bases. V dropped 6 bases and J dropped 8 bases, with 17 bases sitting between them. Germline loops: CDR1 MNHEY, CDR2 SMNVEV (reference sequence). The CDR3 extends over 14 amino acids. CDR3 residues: CASSLAIAIDEQFF. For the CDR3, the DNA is TGTGCCAGCAGCCTAGCTATCGCTATCGATGAGCAGTTCTTC.

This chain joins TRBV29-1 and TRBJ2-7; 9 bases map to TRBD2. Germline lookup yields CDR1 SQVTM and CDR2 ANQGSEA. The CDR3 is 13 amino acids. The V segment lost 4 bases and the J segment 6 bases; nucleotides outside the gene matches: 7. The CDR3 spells CSVVLAGGPEQYF. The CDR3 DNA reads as TGCAGCGTTGTCTTGGCGGGAGGGCCCGAGCAGTACTTC.

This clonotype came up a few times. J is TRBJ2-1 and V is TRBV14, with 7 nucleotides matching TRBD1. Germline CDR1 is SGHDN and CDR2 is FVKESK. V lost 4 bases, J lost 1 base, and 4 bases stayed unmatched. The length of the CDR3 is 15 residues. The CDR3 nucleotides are TGTGCCAGCAGCCGGGACAGCGCTTCCTACAATGAGCAGTTCTTC. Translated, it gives CASSRDSASYNEQFF. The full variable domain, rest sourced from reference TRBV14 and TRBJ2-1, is EAGVTQFPSHSVIEKGQTVTLRCDPISGHDNLYWYRRVMGKEIKFLLHFVKESKQDESGMPNNRFLAERTGGTYSTLKVQPAELEDSGVYFCASSRDSASYNEQFFGPGTRLTVL.

DNA of the CDR3: TGCGCCAGCAGCCAAGAGTGGATGTACGAGCAGTACTTC. It specifies CASSQEWMYEQYF. This sequence joins TRBV4-3 and TRBJ2-7; unclear D gene. The length of the CDR3 is 13 residues. V lost 0 bases, J lost 4 bases, and 7 bases lay in between. From germline, CDR1 is LGHNA and CDR2 YSLEER.

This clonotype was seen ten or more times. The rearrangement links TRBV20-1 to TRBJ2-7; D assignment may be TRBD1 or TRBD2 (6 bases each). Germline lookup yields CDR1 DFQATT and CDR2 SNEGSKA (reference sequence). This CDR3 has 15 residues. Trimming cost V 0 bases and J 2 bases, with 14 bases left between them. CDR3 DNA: TGCAGTGCTAGAGATCGGGGGCGGGGCCCCTACGAGCAGTACTTC. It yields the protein CSARDRGRGPYEQYF.

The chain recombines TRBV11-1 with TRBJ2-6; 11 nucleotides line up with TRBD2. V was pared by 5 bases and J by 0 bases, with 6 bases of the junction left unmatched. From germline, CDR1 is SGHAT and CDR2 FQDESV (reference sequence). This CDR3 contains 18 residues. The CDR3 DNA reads TGTGCCAGCAGCGGGGGACTAGCGGATCCCTCTGGGGCCAACGTCCTGACTTTC. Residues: CASSGGLADPSGANVLTF.

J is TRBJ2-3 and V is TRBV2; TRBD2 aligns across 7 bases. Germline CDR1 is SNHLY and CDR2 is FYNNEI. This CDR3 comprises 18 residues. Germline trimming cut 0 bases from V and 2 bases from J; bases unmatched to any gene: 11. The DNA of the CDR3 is TGTGCCAGCAGTGAAGCGCGTATCTCGCTAGCGGTCACAGATACGCAGTATTTT. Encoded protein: CASSEARISLAVTDTQYF.